Listed below are T cell receptor beta chains from one sample, sequenced in a study of T cells in Graves' hyperthyroidism and ophthalmopathy. Using its own MiXCR run on the multiplex PCR reads, TCRdb lists one record per CDR3 protein. The data contain roughly 700,000 distinct CDR3 sequences, approximately 15% of them singletons. Sequenced: blood. Source of these receptors: a man between 45 and 60 years old with Graves' hyperthyroidism. Each CDR3 is given with its conserved first and last residue. Fields, in order: D gene, J gene, V gene, CDR3 protein. The D gene is left open where the match is weak.

.	TRBJ1-2	TRBV28	CASIVRDGLNGYTF
TRBD2	TRBJ2-1	TRBV19	CASSRLAGGMGEQFF
.	TRBJ2-7	TRBV29-1	CSVVGLRGNGYEQYF
TRBD2	TRBJ2-1	TRBV12-3/TRBV12-4	CASSLGTSGRYNEQFF
TRBD2	TRBJ2-5	TRBV7-6	CASSLVGLAQETQYF
.	TRBJ2-1	TRBV11-2	CASSFSQRAPYNEQFF
.	TRBJ2-1	TRBV3-1	CASSQAAAGNEQFF
.	TRBJ2-1	TRBV2	CASSGGDWANEQFF
.	TRBJ2-1	TRBV4-2	CASSQEIQSIHNEQLF
.	TRBJ1-5	TRBV6-2/TRBV6-3	CASSYSSNSNQPQHF
TRBD2	TRBJ2-1	TRBV24-1	CATSDPAGVYNEQFF
.	TRBJ1-1	TRBV29-1	CSVRVGDTEAFF
.	TRBJ2-7	TRBV27	CASSSWGDTRLGTPLYEQYF
TRBD2	TRBJ2-1	TRBV11-2	CASSLSGRRYNEQFF
.	TRBJ2-6	TRBV27	CASRSPTGPGANVLTF
.	TRBJ1-5	TRBV28	CATDWDANSNQPQHF
TRBD1	TRBJ1-1	TRBV28	CASSLPGGPEAFF
TRBD2	TRBJ2-3	TRBV12-3/TRBV12-4	CASSLYLAGLTDTQYF
TRBD1	TRBJ2-2	TRBV6-1	CASNNRGLNTGELFF
.	TRBJ1-2	TRBV28	CASSLRWKGGNYGYTF
.	TRBJ2-3	TRBV7-9	CASSVITDTQYF
TRBD1	TRBJ1-6	TRBV6-5	CASSYERTGVSPLHF
TRBD1	TRBJ1-1	TRBV3-1	CASTQGANTEAFF
.	TRBJ2-3	TRBV19	CASSPSGGNTDTQYF
.	TRBJ1-6	TRBV6-1	CASSELGRNSPLHF
.	TRBJ2-2	TRBV5-1	CASSPGSGSPGELFF
TRBD2	TRBJ2-1	TRBV7-9	CASSLVWSSGLSSYNEQFF
.	TRBJ1-2	TRBV29-1	CSVGSPFYGYTF
TRBD1	TRBJ2-1	TRBV6-9	CASSSSRGQGEQFF
TRBD1	TRBJ2-5	TRBV10-3	CAISDQDRAFQETQYF
TRBD2	TRBJ2-2	TRBV28	CASSFRVGGGLFF
.	TRBJ1-1	TRBV3-1	CASSARDTNTEAFF
.	TRBJ1-6	TRBV20-1	CSANPGRPYNSPLHF
.	TRBJ2-3	TRBV20-1	CSARRTERDTQYF
.	TRBJ2-5	TRBV9	CASSVAGTTEETQYF
TRBD2	TRBJ2-1	TRBV9	CASSPGTSGKDEQFF
TRBD1	TRBJ1-1	TRBV30	CASKQGHTEAFF